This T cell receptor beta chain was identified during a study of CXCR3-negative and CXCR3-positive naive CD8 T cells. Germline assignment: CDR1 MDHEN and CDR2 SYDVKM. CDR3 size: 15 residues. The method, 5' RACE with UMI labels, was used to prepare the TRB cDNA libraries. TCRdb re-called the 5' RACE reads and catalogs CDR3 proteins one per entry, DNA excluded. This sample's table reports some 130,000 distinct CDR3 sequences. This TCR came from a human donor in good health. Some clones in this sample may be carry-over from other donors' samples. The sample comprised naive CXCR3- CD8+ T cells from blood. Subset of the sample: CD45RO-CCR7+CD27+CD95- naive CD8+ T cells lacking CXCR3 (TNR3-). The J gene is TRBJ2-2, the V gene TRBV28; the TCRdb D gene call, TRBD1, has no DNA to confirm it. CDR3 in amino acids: CASSLRGPRGGELFF.